This entry features one T cell receptor beta chain sequence. Trimming pared 3 bases from V and 2 bases from J, leaving 10 bases between. This CDR3 region has 15 residues. Germline lookup yields CDR1 MDHEN and CDR2 SYDVKM. Sequencing used immunoSEQ multiplex PCR; TCRdb keeps in-frame clones, though not all of them. This sample has about 120,000 clones, with around 84% found just once. These data originate in a study of T cell responses to AZD1222 COVID-19 vaccine. The chain links TRBV28 to TRBJ2-2; D is undetermined. The sample in question was peripheral blood, obtained on day 0 of AZD1222 vaccination. The clonotype originates from an adult in good health. The CDR3 protein is CASSFYRANTGELFF. DNA for the CDR3: TGTGCCAGCAGTTTCTATAGGGCTAACACCGGGGAGCTGTTTTTT.